One and the same sample provided the 8 T cell receptor beta chains below, sequenced in a study of vaccination effects on CD4 cells after COVID-19. Which antigens these TCRs recognize remains unknown. Sequencing was preceded by expansion of antigen-specific CD4+ T cells with viral peptide pools in the ViraFEST assay. At the end of nine to ten days of culture, CD4+ T cells were isolated. Each vaccine recipient was nucleocapsid antibody negative and had no prior SARS-CoV-2 infection. Generated by immunoSEQ multiplex PCR, the TCRdb table keeps only in-frame clones and is missing some. Of around 66,000 clones listed, approximately 75% are singletons. The sequencing here drew on CD4+ T cells from PBMCs cultured with HCoV-OC43 spike peptides, taken before COVID-19 vaccination. Subset of the sample: HCoV-OC43 spike overlapping peptide pool stimulation. The source is a human donor who received a COVID-19 vaccine.

The chain couples TRBV18 to TRBJ1-5; TRBD1 matches at 10 bases. V lost 3 bases, J lost 2 bases, and 1 base stayed unmatched. This CDR3 has 15 amino acids. Germline assignment: CDR1 KGHSH and CDR2 LQKENI. Here the CDR3 reads CASSPGTGGNQPQHF. In nucleotides, the CDR3 is TGTGCCAGCTCACCCGGGACAGGGGGCAATCAGCCCCAGCATTTT.

The chain uses TRBV18 and TRBJ1-3, with D possibly matching TRBD1 (6 bases). Looked up from germline, CDR1 is KGHSH and CDR2 is LQKENI. V gave up 0 bases and J gave up 1 base, with 10 bases separating them. This CDR3 comprises 16 residues. CDR3 coding DNA: TGTGCCAGCTCACCACCGTTCGGACAGTCTGGAAACACCATATATTTT. Protein sequence: CASSPPFGQSGNTIYF. The full variable domain, with the rest looked up from reference TRBV18 and TRBJ1-3, is NAGVMQNPRHLVRRRGQEARLRCSPMKGHSHVYWYRQLPEEGLKFMVYLQKENIIDESGMPKERFSAEFPKEGPSILRIQQVVRGDSAAYFCASSPPFGQSGNTIYFGEGSWLTVV.

The rearrangement links TRBV18 to TRBJ2-7, with 11 bases fitting TRBD1. Trimming cost V 3 bases and J 5 bases; bases outside gene matches: 9. CDR1 is KGHSH and CDR2 is LQKENI in the germline V gene. CDR3 length: 16 amino acids. The CDR3 DNA reads as TGTGCCAGCTCACCCTCCCGGGACAGGGGGTCACACGAGCAGTACGTC. It codes for CASSPSRDRGSHEQYV.

The chain joins TRBV5-8 to TRBJ1-2; D remains unclear. With 4 bases removed from V and 7 bases from J, the gap between germline ends came to 8 bases. CDR3 length: 11 amino acids. CDR1 is SGHTS and CDR2 is YDEGEE in the germline V gene. The CDR3 DNA is TGTGCCAGCAGCACAGACCTTGGCTACACCTTC. This encodes CASSTDLGYTF.

CDR3 sequence reads: CASTFRGGGIDNSPLHF. The CDR3, as DNA: TGCGCCAGCACTTTTCGGGGAGGGGGAATCGATAATTCACCCCTCCACTTT. The chain combines TRBV5-1 with TRBJ1-6; possible D gene TRBD1, 6 bases. V was trimmed by 6 bases and J by 5 bases, leaving 21 bases between them. The CDR3 covers 17 residues. CDR1 and CDR2 (germline): SGHRS, YFSETQ.

The chain carries TRBV6-5 and TRBJ2-5; 8 positions match TRBD1. The germline gives CDR1 MNHEY, CDR2 SVGAGI. V shed 2 bases, J shed 4 bases, and the junction held 9 bases outside the gene matches. This CDR3 is built from 16 residues. The CDR3 loop is CASSYRAGGVGETQYF. CDR3 in DNA: TGTGCCAGCAGTTACCGGGCAGGGGGCGTAGGAGAGACCCAGTACTTC.

This clone was observed a few times. The chain couples TRBV14 to TRBJ1-1; 8 bases are a match to TRBD1. The germline V gene encodes CDR1 SGHDN and CDR2 FVKESK. This CDR3 is built from 15 residues. The V and J ends lost 1 base and 1 base, in that order; junction bases with no gene match: 2. CDR3 DNA sequence: TGTGCCAGCAGCCAAGGCAGGGGGCGGAACACTGAAGCTTTCTTT. This codes for CASSQGRGRNTEAFF.

There are a few counts of this clone. The chain joins TRBV25-1 to TRBJ1-6; possible D gene TRBD1, 6 bases. V was cut by 6 bases and J by 10 bases, with 13 bases left in between. The CDR3 contains 13 residues. Germline lookup yields CDR1 MGHDK and CDR2 SYGVNS. CDR3 bases: TGTGCCAGCAGAGGGACATCTTCCTCACCCCTCCACTTT. It yields the protein CASRGTSSSPLHF. The full variable domain, in which reference TRBV25-1 and TRBJ1-6 provide the parts outside the CDR3, is EADIYQTPRYLVIGTGKKITLECSQTMGHDKMYWYQQDPGMELHLIHYSYGVNSTEKGDLSSESTVSRIRTEHFPLTLESARPSHTSQYLCASRGTSSSPLHFGNGTRLTVT.